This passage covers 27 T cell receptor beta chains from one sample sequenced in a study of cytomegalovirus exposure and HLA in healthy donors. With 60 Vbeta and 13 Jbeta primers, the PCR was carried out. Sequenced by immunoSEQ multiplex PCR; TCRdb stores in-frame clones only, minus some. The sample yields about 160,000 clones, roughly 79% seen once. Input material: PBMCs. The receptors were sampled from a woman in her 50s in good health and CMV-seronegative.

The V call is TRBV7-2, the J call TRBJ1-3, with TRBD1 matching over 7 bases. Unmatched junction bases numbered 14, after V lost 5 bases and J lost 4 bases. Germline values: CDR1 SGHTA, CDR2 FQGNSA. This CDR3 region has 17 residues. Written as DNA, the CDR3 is TGTGCCAGCAGCCCCCACAGGGGTACGGGTCTCGGAAACACCATATATTTT. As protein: CASSPHRGTGLGNTIYF.

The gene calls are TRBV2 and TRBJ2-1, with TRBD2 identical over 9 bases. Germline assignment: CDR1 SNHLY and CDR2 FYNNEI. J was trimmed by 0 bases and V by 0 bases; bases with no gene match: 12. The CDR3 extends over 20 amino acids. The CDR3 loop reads CASSEALRSGGPSSYNEQFF. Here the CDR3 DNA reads TGTGCCAGCAGTGAAGCGCTTAGGAGCGGGGGGCCGAGCTCCTACAATGAGCAGTTCTTC.

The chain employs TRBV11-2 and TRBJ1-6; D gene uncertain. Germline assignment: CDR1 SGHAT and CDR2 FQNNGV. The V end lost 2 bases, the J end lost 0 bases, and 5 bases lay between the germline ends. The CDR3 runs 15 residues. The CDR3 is CASSLKSSYNSPLHF. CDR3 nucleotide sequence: TGTGCCAGCAGCTTAAAGAGCTCCTATAATTCACCCCTCCACTTT.

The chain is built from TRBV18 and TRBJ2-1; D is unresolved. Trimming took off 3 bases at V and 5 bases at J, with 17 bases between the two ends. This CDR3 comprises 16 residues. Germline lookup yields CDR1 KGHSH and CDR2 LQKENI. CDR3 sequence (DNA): TGTGCCAGCTCACCGTCATCCCGGAGAGGTGACAATGAGCAGTTCTTC. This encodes CASSPSSRRGDNEQFF.

CDR3 sequence reads: CASSLSLGLAGDTDTQYF. CDR3 coding DNA: TGTGCCAGCAGTTTATCCCTTGGACTAGCGGGAGACACAGATACGCAGTATTTT. The chain employs TRBV27 and TRBJ2-3; 13 positions match TRBD2. This CDR3 comprises 18 residues. Germline V lookup: CDR1 MNHEY, CDR2 SMNVEV (reference sequence). The junction had 5 bases not matched to a gene; V was cut back by 0 bases and J by 2 bases.

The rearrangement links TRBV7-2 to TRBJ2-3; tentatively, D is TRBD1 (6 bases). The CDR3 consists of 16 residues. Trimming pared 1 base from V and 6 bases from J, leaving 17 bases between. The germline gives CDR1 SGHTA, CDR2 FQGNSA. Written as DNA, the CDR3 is TGTGCCAGCAGCTTAGTTCTGGGGGCGGGCGATGATACGCAGTATTTT. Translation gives CASSLVLGAGDDTQYF.

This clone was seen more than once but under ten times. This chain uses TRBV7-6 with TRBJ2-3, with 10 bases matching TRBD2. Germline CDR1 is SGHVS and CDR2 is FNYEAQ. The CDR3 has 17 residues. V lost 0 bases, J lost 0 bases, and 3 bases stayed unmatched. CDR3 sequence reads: CASSLAAGGFSTDTQYF. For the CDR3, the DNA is TGTGCCAGCAGCTTAGCAGCGGGAGGGTTTAGCACAGATACGCAGTATTTT.

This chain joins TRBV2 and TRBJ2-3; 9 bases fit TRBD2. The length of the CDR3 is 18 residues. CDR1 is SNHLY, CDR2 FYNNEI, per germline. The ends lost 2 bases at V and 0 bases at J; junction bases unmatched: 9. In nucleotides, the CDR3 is TGTGCCAGCAGTGAAAGGGCGGGGGGGTCCGCTAGCACAGATACGCAGTATTTT. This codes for CASSERAGGSASTDTQYF.

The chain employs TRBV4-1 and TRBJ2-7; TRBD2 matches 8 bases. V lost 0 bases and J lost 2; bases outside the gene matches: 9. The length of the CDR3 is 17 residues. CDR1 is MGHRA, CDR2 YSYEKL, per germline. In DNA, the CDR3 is TGCGCCAGCAGCCAAGAGTACAGCGGGAGACTAACCTACGAGCAGTACTTC. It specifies CASSQEYSGRLTYEQYF.

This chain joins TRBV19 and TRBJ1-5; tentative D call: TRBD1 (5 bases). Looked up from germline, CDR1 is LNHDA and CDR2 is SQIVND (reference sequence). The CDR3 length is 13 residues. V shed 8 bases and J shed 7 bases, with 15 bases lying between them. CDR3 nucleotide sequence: TGTGCCAGTGAAAGGGACGGGAGGCAGCCCCAGCATTTT. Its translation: CASERDGRQPQHF.

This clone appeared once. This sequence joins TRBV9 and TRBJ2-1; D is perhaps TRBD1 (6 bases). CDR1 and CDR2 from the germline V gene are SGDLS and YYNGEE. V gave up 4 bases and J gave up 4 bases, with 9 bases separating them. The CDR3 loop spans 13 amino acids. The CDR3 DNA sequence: TGTGCCAGCAGCCGGACAGTATACAATGAGCAGTTCTTC. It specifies CASSRTVYNEQFF.

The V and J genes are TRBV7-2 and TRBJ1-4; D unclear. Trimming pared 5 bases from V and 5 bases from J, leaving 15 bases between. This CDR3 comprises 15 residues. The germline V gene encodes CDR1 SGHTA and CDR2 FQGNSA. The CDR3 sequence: CASSPSGPWNEKLFF. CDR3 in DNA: TGTGCCAGCAGCCCCTCTGGGCCCTGGAATGAAAAACTGTTTTTT. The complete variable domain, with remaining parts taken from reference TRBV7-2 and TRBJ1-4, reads GAGVSQSPSNKVTEKGKDVELRCDPISGHTALYWYRQSLGQGLEFLIYFQGNSAPDKSGLPSDRFSAERTGGSVSTLTIQRTQQEDSAVYLCASSPSGPWNEKLFFGSGTQLSVL.

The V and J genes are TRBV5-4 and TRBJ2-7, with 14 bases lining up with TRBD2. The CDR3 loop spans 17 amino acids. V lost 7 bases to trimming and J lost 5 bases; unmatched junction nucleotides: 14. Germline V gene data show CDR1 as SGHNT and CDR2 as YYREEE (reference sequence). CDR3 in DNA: TGTGCCAGCTCCAGACGACTAGCGGGGGGGCTTATCAACGAGCAGTACTTC. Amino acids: CASSRRLAGGLINEQYF.

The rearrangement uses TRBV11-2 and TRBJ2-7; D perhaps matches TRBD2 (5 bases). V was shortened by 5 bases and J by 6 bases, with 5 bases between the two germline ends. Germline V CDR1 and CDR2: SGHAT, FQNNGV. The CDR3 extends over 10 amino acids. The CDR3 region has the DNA TGTGCCAGCAGCCGGGGCGAGCAGTACTTC. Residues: CASSRGEQYF. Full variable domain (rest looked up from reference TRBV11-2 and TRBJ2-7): EAGVAQSPRYKIIEKRQSVAFWCNPISGHATLYWYQQILGQGPKLLIQFQNNGVVDDSQLPKDRFSAERLKGVDSTLKIQPAKLEDSAVYLCASSRGEQYFGPGTRLTVT.

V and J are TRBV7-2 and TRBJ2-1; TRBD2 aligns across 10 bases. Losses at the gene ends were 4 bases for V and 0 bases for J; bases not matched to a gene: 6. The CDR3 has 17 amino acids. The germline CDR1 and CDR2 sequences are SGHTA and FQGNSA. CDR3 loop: CASSSSLAGYSYNEQFF. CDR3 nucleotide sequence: TGTGCCAGCAGCTCCTCACTAGCGGGGTACTCCTACAATGAGCAGTTCTTC.

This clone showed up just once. The chain's CDR3 is CSARISEQYF. Written as DNA, the CDR3 is TGCAGTGCGCGGATTAGCGAGCAGTACTTC. The chain combines TRBV20-1 with TRBJ2-7; D is ambiguous. CDR1 and CDR2 (germline): DFQATT, SNEGSKA (reference sequence). Deletions cut 6 bases from V and 6 bases from J, with 9 bases between. The CDR3 consists of 10 residues.

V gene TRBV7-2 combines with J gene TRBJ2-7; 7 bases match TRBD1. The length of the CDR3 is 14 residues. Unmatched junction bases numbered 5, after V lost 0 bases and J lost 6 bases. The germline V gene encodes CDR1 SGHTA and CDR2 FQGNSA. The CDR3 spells CASSLAQDRTEQYF. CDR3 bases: TGTGCCAGCAGCTTAGCGCAGGACAGGACCGAGCAGTACTTC. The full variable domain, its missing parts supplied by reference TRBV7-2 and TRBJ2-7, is GAGVSQSPSNKVTEKGKDVELRCDPISGHTALYWYRQSLGQGLEFLIYFQGNSAPDKSGLPSDRFSAERTGGSVSTLTIQRTQQEDSAVYLCASSLAQDRTEQYFGPGTRLTVT.

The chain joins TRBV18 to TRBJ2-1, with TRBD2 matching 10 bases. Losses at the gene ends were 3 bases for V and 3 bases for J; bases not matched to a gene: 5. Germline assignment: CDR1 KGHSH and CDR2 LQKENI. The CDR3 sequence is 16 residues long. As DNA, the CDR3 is TGTGCCAGCTCACCTTCTAGCGGGAGAATCTACAATGAGCAGTTCTTC. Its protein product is CASSPSSGRIYNEQFF.

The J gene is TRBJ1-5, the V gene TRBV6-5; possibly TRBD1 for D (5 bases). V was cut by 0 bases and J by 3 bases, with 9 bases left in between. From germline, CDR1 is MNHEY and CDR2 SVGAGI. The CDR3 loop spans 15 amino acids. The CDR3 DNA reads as TGTGCCAGCAGTTACTCCGGGGGGGTCAATCAGCCCCAGCATTTT. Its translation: CASSYSGGVNQPQHF.

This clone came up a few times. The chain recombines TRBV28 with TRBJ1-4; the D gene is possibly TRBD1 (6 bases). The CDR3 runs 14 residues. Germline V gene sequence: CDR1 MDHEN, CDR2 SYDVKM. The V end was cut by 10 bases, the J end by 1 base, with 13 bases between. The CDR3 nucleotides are TGTGCCACCTCGAGAGGGGGAACTAATGAAAAACTGTTTTTT. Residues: CATSRGGTNEKLFF.

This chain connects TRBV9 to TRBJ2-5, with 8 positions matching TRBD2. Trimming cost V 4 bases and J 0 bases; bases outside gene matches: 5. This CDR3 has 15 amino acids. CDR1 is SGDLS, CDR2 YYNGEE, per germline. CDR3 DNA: TGTGCCAGCAGCAGGCGGGGGGTGTACCAAGAGACCCAGTACTTC. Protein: CASSRRGVYQETQYF. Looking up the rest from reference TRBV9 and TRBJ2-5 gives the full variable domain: DSGVTQTPKHLITATGQRVTLRCSPRSGDLSVYWYQQSLDQGLQFLIQYYNGEERAKGNILERFSAQQFPDLHSELNLSSLELGDSALYFCASSRRGVYQETQYFGPGTRLLVL.

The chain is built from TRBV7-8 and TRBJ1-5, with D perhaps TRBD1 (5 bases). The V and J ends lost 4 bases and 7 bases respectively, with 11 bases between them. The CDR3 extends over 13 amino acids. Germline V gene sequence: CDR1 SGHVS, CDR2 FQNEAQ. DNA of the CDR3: TGTGCCAGCAGCTCTGGCGGGGACCAGCCCCAGCATTTT. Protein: CASSSGGDQPQHF.

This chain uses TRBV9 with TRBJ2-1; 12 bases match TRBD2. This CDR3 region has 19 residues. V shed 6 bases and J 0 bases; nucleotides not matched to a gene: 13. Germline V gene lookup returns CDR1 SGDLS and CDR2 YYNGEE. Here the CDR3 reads CASNPSGTSGPSSYNEQFF. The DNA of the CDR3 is TGTGCCAGCAACCCTTCCGGGACTAGCGGGCCGAGCTCCTACAATGAGCAGTTCTTC.

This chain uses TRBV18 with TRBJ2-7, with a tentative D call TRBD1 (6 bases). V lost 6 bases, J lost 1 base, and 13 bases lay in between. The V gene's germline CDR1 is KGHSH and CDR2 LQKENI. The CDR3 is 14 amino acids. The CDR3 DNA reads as TGTGCCAGCTCCCGAAATACAGGGTCCTACGAGCAGTACTTC. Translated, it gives CASSRNTGSYEQYF.

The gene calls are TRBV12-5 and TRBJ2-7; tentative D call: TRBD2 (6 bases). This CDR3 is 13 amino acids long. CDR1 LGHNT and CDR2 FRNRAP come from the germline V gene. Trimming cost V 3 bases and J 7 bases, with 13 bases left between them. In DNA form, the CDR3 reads TGTGCTAGTGGTTTCGGGGGTACGGGAGAGCAGTACTTC. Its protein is CASGFGGTGEQYF.

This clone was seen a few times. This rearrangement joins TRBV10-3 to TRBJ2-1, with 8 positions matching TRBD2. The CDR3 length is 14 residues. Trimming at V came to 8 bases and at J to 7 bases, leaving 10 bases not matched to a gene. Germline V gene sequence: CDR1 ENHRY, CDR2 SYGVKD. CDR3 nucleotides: TGTGCCATCGCCGGGACTAGTACGGGGAATGAGCAGTTCTTC. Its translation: CAIAGTSTGNEQFF.

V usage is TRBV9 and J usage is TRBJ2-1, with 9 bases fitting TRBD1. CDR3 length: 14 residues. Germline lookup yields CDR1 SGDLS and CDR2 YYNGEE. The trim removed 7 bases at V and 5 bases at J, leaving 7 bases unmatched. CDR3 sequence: CASGGTGSHNEQFF. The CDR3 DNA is TGTGCCAGCGGGGGGACAGGGTCACACAATGAGCAGTTCTTC.